The 29 T cell receptor beta chains reported below all come from one sample, sequenced in a study of Ad26.COV2.S vaccination and SARS-CoV-2 variants. Regarding treatment: 19 received Ad26.COV2.S at low or high dose, single or two shots; 5 received placebo; per-sample allocation not given. Repertoires come from day 63 after the first vaccine or placebo injection. Repertoires were generated with immunoSEQ multiplex PCR, while TCRdb's copy carries only in-frame clones and drops some. The sample lists under 300,000 clones, 87% occurring once. The starting material was peripheral blood, obtained in a trial of Ad26.COV2.S vaccine versus placebo. The receptors stem from a person aged 18-60 years who received the Ad26.COV2.S COVID-19 vaccine or a placebo.

This chain uses TRBV6-5 with TRBJ1-1; 8 nucleotides align to TRBD1. This CDR3 spans 15 amino acids. Germline V gives CDR1 MNHEY, CDR2 SVGAGI. J was trimmed by 0 bases and V by 6 bases; bases with no gene match: 6. The DNA for the CDR3 is TGTGCCAGCAGACGGGACAGGTCCCTGAACACTGAAGCTTTCTTT. Translating gives CASRRDRSLNTEAFF.

The rearrangement uses TRBV6-2 or TRBV6-3 and TRBJ2-1, with 15 bases that match TRBD2. CDR1 is MNHEY and CDR2 is SVGEGT in the germline V gene. This CDR3 contains 18 residues. V lost 4 bases, J lost 2 bases, and 6 bases stayed unmatched. CDR3: CASSSRTSGRVTYNEQFF. The CDR3 DNA reads as TGTGCCAGCAGTTCTCGGACTAGCGGGAGGGTAACCTACAATGAGCAGTTCTTC.

V gene TRBV12-3 or TRBV12-4 combines with J gene TRBJ1-1; no definite D call. This CDR3 spans 13 amino acids. V shed 5 bases and J shed 0 bases, with 7 bases lying between them. In nucleotides, the CDR3 is TGTGCCAGCAGTCCAGGCCTGAACACTGAAGCTTTCTTT. This codes for CASSPGLNTEAFF.

This chain connects TRBV19 to TRBJ1-5; D is perhaps TRBD1 (6 bases). Trimming stripped 4 bases from V and 6 bases from J, with 13 bases between. Germline CDR1 reads LNHDA; CDR2 reads SQIVND (reference sequence). The CDR3 extends over 14 amino acids. DNA of the CDR3: TGTGCCAGTAGTAGCGGCAGGGGCGGTCAGCCCCAGCATTTT. Its translation: CASSSGRGGQPQHF.

This chain links TRBV30 with TRBJ2-2, with unresolved D. V gave up 0 bases and J gave up 4 bases, with 12 bases separating them. Germline values: CDR1 GTSNPN, CDR2 SVGIG (reference sequence). The CDR3 has 15 amino acids. DNA for the CDR3: TGTGCCTGGAGTGTACAAAGGTGGGCCACCGGGGAGCTGTTTTTT. This encodes CAWSVQRWATGELFF.

This clone appeared a few times. V is TRBV10-3 and J is TRBJ1-5, with 7 positions matching TRBD1. Trimming cost V 0 bases and J 4 bases; bases outside gene matches: 3. This CDR3 is built from 15 residues. The germline gives CDR1 ENHRY, CDR2 SYGVKD. CDR3: CAISESGGVNQPQHF. CDR3 in DNA: TGTGCCATCAGTGAGTCAGGGGGCGTGAATCAGCCCCAGCATTTT.

This clone appeared a few times. The chain is built from TRBV11-2 and TRBJ2-2; the D gene is possibly TRBD2 (6 bases). The CDR3 is made up of 14 amino acids. CDR1 is SGHAT, CDR2 FQNNGV, per germline. V lost 4 bases and J lost 5, with 11 bases in between. The CDR3 protein is CASSSIGTTGELFF. The DNA of the CDR3 is TGTGCCAGCAGCTCCATTGGGACTACCGGGGAGCTGTTTTTT. Using reference TRBV11-2 and TRBJ2-2 for the parts outside the CDR3, the full variable domain is EAGVAQSPRYKIIEKRQSVAFWCNPISGHATLYWYQQILGQGPKLLIQFQNNGVVDDSQLPKDRFSAERLKGVDSTLKIQPAKLEDSAVYLCASSSIGTTGELFFGEGSRLTVL.

This clone came up once. The chain carries TRBV10-3 and TRBJ1-1, with D possibly being TRBD1 (6 bases). CDR3 length equals 14 residues. Per germline, CDR1 ENHRY and CDR2 SYGVKD. Trimming left V 3 bases short and J 3 bases short, with 11 bases between. CDR3 region: CAISDRGHYTEAFF. CDR3 nucleotides: TGTGCCATCAGTGACAGGGGACATTACACTGAAGCTTTCTTT.

The chain couples TRBV19 to TRBJ1-1; weak D call: TRBD1 (5 bases). Trimming removed 7 bases at V and 5 bases at J, with 23 bases between. CDR1 and CDR2 (germline): LNHDA, SQIVND (reference sequence). This CDR3 spans 16 amino acids. The CDR3 coding sequence is TGTGCCAGTACCGATCGATCCCCGGCAGGGAGGACTGAAGCTTTCTTT. Its protein is CASTDRSPAGRTEAFF.

This chain uses TRBV7-2 with TRBJ1-1; D unresolved. The CDR3 is 14 amino acids. V dropped 4 bases and J dropped 7 bases, with 16 bases sitting between them. The V gene's germline CDR1 is SGHTA and CDR2 FQGNSA. This CDR3 is CASSSTPGINEAFF. CDR3 DNA: TGTGCCAGCAGCTCAACCCCTGGCATAAATGAAGCTTTCTTT.

This clone has only a few counts. J is TRBJ1-3 and V is TRBV14; TRBD1 agrees at 8 bases. The CDR3 sequence is 16 residues long. Trimming took 4 bases from V and 0 from J; bases not matched to a gene: 5. The germline CDR1 and CDR2 sequences are SGHDN and FVKESK. CDR3 residues: CASSPRGLVSGNTIYF. CDR3 nucleotides: TGTGCCAGCAGCCCCAGGGGGCTGGTCTCTGGAAACACCATATATTTT.

The chain combines TRBV4-1 with TRBJ2-1; perhaps TRBD1 as D (5 bases). The CDR3 loop spans 15 amino acids. Trimming removed 2 bases from V and 6 bases from J, with 14 bases in between. Looked up from germline, CDR1 is MGHRA and CDR2 is YSYEKL. This chain's CDR3 is CASSQLSGARNEQFF. The CDR3 DNA reads as TGCGCCAGCAGCCAACTGAGTGGGGCACGCAATGAGCAGTTCTTC.

The V gene is TRBV4-2, the J gene TRBJ1-2; 7 nucleotides align to TRBD1. Germline loops: CDR1 LGHNA, CDR2 YNFKEQ. V was clipped by 1 base and J by 6 bases; unmatched bases: 5. This CDR3 spans 14 amino acids. This CDR3 is CASSQVQGGDGYTF. CDR3 nucleotides: TGTGCCAGCAGCCAAGTGCAGGGGGGGGATGGCTACACCTTC.

This chain joins TRBV4-1 and TRBJ1-4; 7 bases line up with TRBD1. V lost 3 bases, J lost 2 bases, and 6 bases stayed unmatched. Germline-derived CDR1 and CDR2 are MGHRA and YSYEKL. This CDR3 comprises 16 residues. The chain's CDR3 is CASSHATGQTNEKLFF. The CDR3 nucleotides read TGCGCCAGCAGCCATGCAACGGGACAGACTAATGAAAAACTGTTTTTT.

The chain combines TRBV5-5 with TRBJ2-3, with unresolved D. V was trimmed by 4 bases and J by 2 bases, leaving 5 bases between them. This CDR3 is built from 12 residues. Germline CDR1 and CDR2: SGHKS and YYEKEE (reference sequence). CDR3 in amino acids: CASSATTDTQYF. The CDR3, as DNA: TGTGCCAGCAGCGCCACCACAGATACGCAGTATTTT. The full variable domain, completed using reference TRBV5-5 and TRBJ2-3, is DAGVTQSPTHLIKTRGQQVTLRCSPISGHKSVSWYQQVLGQGPQFIFQYYEKEERGRGNFPDRFSARQFPNYSSELNVNALLLGDSALYLCASSATTDTQYFGPGTRLTVL.

This rearrangement joins TRBV19 to TRBJ2-2; 7 bases agree with TRBD2. The CDR3 extends over 16 amino acids. The germline V gene has CDR1 LNHDA and CDR2 SQIVND (reference sequence). Trimming at V came to 5 bases and at J to 7 bases, leaving 13 bases not matched to a gene. The CDR3 protein is CASSPRDFPGGGELFF. CDR3 coding DNA: TGTGCCAGTAGTCCCCGGGACTTCCCGGGGGGCGGGGAGCTGTTTTTT.

The J gene is TRBJ1-1, the V gene TRBV19; 9 nucleotides match TRBD1. Germline CDR1 is LNHDA and CDR2 is SQIVND (reference sequence). The CDR3 length is 17 residues. V was clipped by 6 bases and J by 4 bases; unmatched bases: 15. CDR3 sequence reads: CASSITGGAVRSTEAFF. In DNA form, the CDR3 reads TGTGCCAGTAGCATAACAGGGGGCGCGGTTAGGAGCACTGAAGCTTTCTTT.

This sequence joins TRBV18 and TRBJ2-2, with D unresolved. V shed 3 bases and J shed 4 bases, with 15 bases lying between them. CDR1 and CDR2 (germline): KGHSH, LQKENI. CDR3 length equals 16 residues. The CDR3 region is CASSPGVQETTGELFF. Written as DNA, the CDR3 is TGTGCCAGCTCACCCGGTGTTCAGGAGACCACCGGGGAGCTGTTTTTT.

This clone showed up just once. The rearrangement links TRBV29-1 to TRBJ1-5; no firm D call. V lost 5 bases, J lost 3 bases, and 8 bases lay in between. CDR1 and CDR2 from the germline V gene are SQVTM and ANQGSEA. The CDR3 consists of 12 residues. This chain's CDR3 is CSVWTHNQPQHF. CDR3 bases: TGCAGCGTTTGGACTCACAATCAGCCCCAGCATTTT.

The rearrangement links TRBV5-1 to TRBJ2-7; the D gene is possibly TRBD2 (5 bases). CDR3 length equals 16 residues. CDR1 SGHRS and CDR2 YFSETQ come from the germline V gene. The germline V and J ends were trimmed by 0 bases and 0 bases, with 13 bases remaining between them. In DNA, the CDR3 is TGCGCCAGCAGCTTGGGGGCAGGACTGGGCTCCTACGAGCAGTACGTC. Its translation is CASSLGAGLGSYEQYV.

This rearrangement joins TRBV19 to TRBJ2-3; 8 positions match TRBD1. Germline values: CDR1 LNHDA, CDR2 SQIVND (reference sequence). Germline trimming cut 8 bases from V and 1 base from J; bases unmatched to any gene: 5. The length of the CDR3 is 14 residues. Here the CDR3 reads CASHRGLGTDTQYF. The CDR3, as DNA: TGTGCCAGTCACAGGGGGTTAGGCACAGATACGCAGTATTTT.

This clone was recorded a few times. This chain joins TRBV10-3 and TRBJ1-2; D remains ambiguous. In germline, CDR1 is ENHRY, CDR2 SYGVKD. The CDR3 is 12 residues long. The V end lost 1 base, the J end lost 7 bases, and 7 bases lay between the germline ends. The CDR3 sequence: CAISEFHPGYTF. The CDR3 DNA sequence: TGTGCCATCAGTGAGTTTCATCCTGGCTACACCTTC.

The chain couples TRBV30 to TRBJ2-1; no definite D call. Germline V lookup: CDR1 GTSNPN, CDR2 SVGIG (reference sequence). Trimming took off 3 bases at V and 4 bases at J, with 10 bases between the two ends. The CDR3 has 13 residues. As DNA, the CDR3 is TGTGCCTGGAGCAAGGGCCGTTACAATGAGCAGTTCTTC. Translated: CAWSKGRYNEQFF.

This clone appeared once. The chain has TRBV16 and TRBJ1-1; no clear D gene. The germline gives CDR1 KGHSY, CDR2 FQNENV. The CDR3 runs to 13 residues. Trimming took off 4 bases at V and 1 base at J, with 7 bases between the two ends. The CDR3 sequence: CASSPQTNTEAFF. CDR3 DNA sequence: TGTGCCAGCAGCCCGCAGACGAACACTGAAGCTTTCTTT.

V gene TRBV12-3 or TRBV12-4 combines with J gene TRBJ1-1; D possibly corresponds to TRBD1 (5 bases). Trimming removed 7 bases at V and 6 bases at J, with 15 bases between. CDR3 length equals 13 residues. The chain's CDR3 is CASIRGTGAEAFF. In DNA, the CDR3 is TGTGCCAGCATTAGGGGTACGGGGGCTGAAGCTTTCTTT.

The gene calls are TRBV29-1 and TRBJ1-1; 8 bases map to TRBD1. V trimming: 4 bases; J trimming: 5 bases; junction bases outside the gene matches: 6. The CDR3 loop spans 13 amino acids. Germline values: CDR1 SQVTM, CDR2 ANQGSEA. The CDR3 loop is CSVGQGRYTEAFF. The DNA for the CDR3 is TGCAGCGTTGGACAGGGGAGATATACTGAAGCTTTCTTT.

The V gene is TRBV5-8, the J gene TRBJ2-7; possible D gene TRBD1, 5 bases. Per germline, CDR1 SGHTS and CDR2 YDEGEE. V dropped 5 bases and J dropped 2 bases, with 20 bases sitting between them. There are 16 residues in the CDR3. This chain's CDR3 is CASSHWGYTGPYEQYF. The CDR3 region has the DNA TGTGCCAGCAGTCACTGGGGCTACACTGGGCCCTACGAGCAGTACTTC.

The chain combines TRBV19 with TRBJ1-5, with 7 bases matching TRBD1. V shed 3 bases and J 1 base; nucleotides not matched to a gene: 6. The CDR3 spans 16 residues. CDR1 is LNHDA and CDR2 is SQIVND in the germline V gene (reference sequence). The CDR3 sequence is CASSITLTGSNQPQHF. The CDR3 nucleotides are TGTGCCAGTAGTATTACCCTGACAGGGAGCAATCAGCCCCAGCATTTT.

The chain joins TRBV6-5 to TRBJ2-1; D may match TRBD1 or TRBD2 (5 bases each). Trimming pared 0 bases from V and 8 bases from J, leaving 11 bases between. The CDR3 is made up of 14 amino acids. CDR1 is MNHEY, CDR2 SVGAGI, per germline. The CDR3 region is CASSYSGPGHEQFF. CDR3 nucleotide sequence: TGTGCCAGCAGTTACTCAGGGCCGGGGCATGAGCAGTTCTTC.